The T cell receptor (beta chain) described here comes from a study of read filtering for tumor transcriptome and immune sequencing. Whole-study context: Whole-transcriptome libraries were prepared after DNase treatment. Findings and limits, study-wide: About 81.9% of IR-seq clonotypes had one read, totaling about 3.5% of reads; RNA-seq: about 70% and 40%.

From roughly 390 ng of RNA, a library with molecular barcoded alpha/delta and beta/gamma adaptors was made. In TCRdb, the reads were re-called with MiXCR into one record per CDR3 protein. In the table there are some 130,000 distinct CDR3 sequences, approximately 12% of which are singletons. In germline, CDR1 is SEHNR, CDR2 FQNEAQ (reference sequence). This CDR3 has 13 residues. This clonotype was counted a few times. Antigen specificity is unknown. This likely reflects a read error, since a far larger clone is one base away. V is TRBV7-9 and J is TRBJ1-2; D gene unclear. Material: a population of CD138-negative cells sorted from bone marrow. This clonotype was sampled from a donor at least 40 years old with multiple myeloma. CDR3 in DNA: TGTGCCAGCAGCTTATCTGCCAGCTATGGCCACACCTTC. Residues: CASSLSASYGHTF. The whole variable domain, remainder taken from reference TRBV7-9 and TRBJ1-2, is DTGVSQNPRHKITKRGQNVTFRCDPISEHNRLYWYRQTLGQGPEFLTYFQNEAQLEKSRLLSDRFSAERPKGSFSTLEIQRTEQGDSAMYLCASSLSASYGHTFGSGTRLTVV.